Shown below are 29 T cell receptor beta chains from a single sample sequenced in a study of cytotoxic CD8 clonotypes in ibrutinib-treated CLL. Sequencing used immunoSEQ multiplex PCR; TCRdb keeps in-frame clones, though not all of them. The table records roughly 150,000 clones, more than 65% of them present only once. The material was PBMCs, obtained after 12 months of ibrutinib treatment. The source of these receptors is a human donor with chronic lymphocytic leukemia.

The gene calls are TRBV18 and TRBJ2-7; 8 nucleotides align to TRBD1. The ends lost 6 bases at V and 5 bases at J; junction bases unmatched: 3. The V gene's germline CDR1 is KGHSH and CDR2 LQKENI. This CDR3 comprises 12 residues. The CDR3 DNA sequence: TGTGCCAGCTCCCAGGGGGCCGACGAGCAGTACTTC. Protein: CASSQGADEQYF.

The J gene is TRBJ1-1, the V gene TRBV7-8; 7 bases fit TRBD1. Germline CDR1 SGHVS, CDR2 FQNEAQ. The V segment lost 4 bases and the J segment 2 bases; nucleotides outside the gene matches: 10. The CDR3 has 16 amino acids. DNA for the CDR3: TGTGCCAGCAGCTCACCCACAGGGGTGATTAACACTGAAGCTTTCTTT. Translating gives CASSSPTGVINTEAFF.

The chain employs TRBV18 and TRBJ2-5; D possibly corresponds to TRBD2 (6 bases). V shed 1 base and J shed 5 bases, with 11 bases lying between them. The CDR3 has 14 residues. The germline V gene encodes CDR1 KGHSH and CDR2 LQKENI. The CDR3 protein is CASSPLADRETQYF. The CDR3 DNA sequence: TGTGCCAGCTCACCACTAGCGGACCGGGAGACCCAGTACTTC.

The chain uses TRBV28 and TRBJ2-3; possibly TRBD2 for D (6 bases). CDR3 size: 14 residues. Germline CDR1 reads MDHEN; CDR2 reads SYDVKM. V was clipped by 1 base and J by 3 bases, with 8 bases between them. In DNA form, the CDR3 reads TGTGCCAGCAGTTTATCTAGCGTTACAGATACGCAGTATTTT. This sequence encodes CASSLSSVTDTQYF.

The V and J genes are TRBV6-6 and TRBJ2-2; TRBD1 aligns across 7 bases. Germline-derived CDR1 and CDR2 are MNHNY and SVGAGI (reference sequence). The CDR3 loop spans 12 amino acids. J gave up 10 bases and V 4 bases, and 3 bases lay outside the gene matches. Written as DNA, the CDR3 is TGTGCCAGCAGTTCACAGGGGCTGGAGCTGTTTTTT. It is translated as CASSSQGLELFF.

This clone was seen a few times. The chain carries TRBV28 and TRBJ1-5; D gene unclear. The CDR3 contains 15 residues. Trimming took off 6 bases at V and 1 base at J, with 13 bases between the two ends. Germline-derived CDR1 and CDR2 are MDHEN and SYDVKM. The DNA for the CDR3 is TGTGCCAGCAGACTCGGAGGGAAAAGCAATCAGCCCCAGCATTTT. Protein sequence: CASRLGGKSNQPQHF.

The V and J genes are TRBV7-2 and TRBJ2-4; D is uncertain. Trimming removed 2 bases from V and 0 bases from J, with 20 bases in between. This CDR3 is 19 amino acids long. Germline V gene lookup returns CDR1 SGHTA and CDR2 FQGNSA. The CDR3 coding sequence is TGTGCCAGCAGCTTACGGTCTCTAGGGAATGACCTAGCCAAAAACATTCAGTACTTC. Translating gives CASSLRSLGNDLAKNIQYF. Drawing the rest from reference TRBV7-2 and TRBJ2-4, the complete variable domain is GAGVSQSPSNKVTEKGKDVELRCDPISGHTALYWYRQSLGQGLEFLIYFQGNSAPDKSGLPSDRFSAERTGGSVSTLTIQRTQQEDSAVYLCASSLRSLGNDLAKNIQYFGAGTRLSVL.

The V gene is TRBV11-2, the J gene TRBJ2-7, with TRBD1 matching 9 bases. This CDR3 comprises 14 residues. The germline CDR1 and CDR2 sequences are SGHAT and FQNNGV. Losses at the gene ends were 2 bases for V and 7 bases for J; bases not matched to a gene: 6. The CDR3 sequence: CASSLPLTGGEQYF. The CDR3, as DNA: TGTGCCAGCAGCTTACCTTTGACAGGGGGTGAGCAGTACTTC.

This sequence joins TRBV30 and TRBJ1-2; no firm D call. Per the germline V gene, CDR1 is GTSNPN and CDR2 is SVGIG (reference sequence). The CDR3 spans 11 residues. The V end was cut by 5 bases, the J end by 3 bases, with 7 bases between. CDR3 loop: CAWSRHYGYTF. In DNA, the CDR3 is TGTGCCTGGTCAAGGCACTATGGCTACACCTTC.

This chain uses TRBV7-8 with TRBJ2-7, with D possibly being TRBD1 (5 bases). Germline values: CDR1 SGHVS, CDR2 FQNEAQ. CDR3 length equals 13 residues. V was shortened by 5 bases and J by 4 bases, with 12 bases between the two germline ends. This CDR3 is CASSQGAAYEQYF. The CDR3 nucleotides read TGTGCCAGCAGCCAAGGGGCAGCTTACGAGCAGTACTTC.

The chain links TRBV2 to TRBJ2-2, with a weak D call TRBD1 (6 bases). The CDR3 totals 15 residues. CDR1 SNHLY and CDR2 FYNNEI come from the germline V gene. The V gene lost 1 base and the J gene lost 4 bases, with 10 bases spanning the gap. CDR3 loop: CASSEDGGRTGELFF. The CDR3 DNA reads TGTGCCAGCAGTGAAGATGGGGGCCGCACCGGGGAGCTGTTTTTT. Filled out from reference TRBV2 and TRBJ2-2, the complete variable domain reads EPEVTQTPSHQVTQMGQEVILRCVPISNHLYFYWYRQILGQKVEFLVSFYNNEISEKSEIFDDQFSVERPDGSNFTLKIRSTKLEDSAMYFCASSEDGGRTGELFFGEGSRLTVL.

The chain employs TRBV5-6 and TRBJ2-7; unclear D gene. Trimming left V 5 bases short and J 0 bases short, with 12 bases between. CDR3 length: 14 amino acids. From germline, CDR1 is SGHDT and CDR2 YYEEEE. CDR3 nucleotides: TGTGCCAGCAGAAGTAGGGTCAGCTCCTACGAGCAGTACTTC. Translation: CASRSRVSSYEQYF.

V and J are TRBV28 and TRBJ1-3; no clear D gene. The V and J ends lost 5 bases and 0 bases respectively, with 11 bases between them. The CDR3 runs 15 residues. Germline V CDR1 and CDR2: MDHEN, SYDVKM. Here the CDR3 reads CASSKIPDSGNTIYF. CDR3 sequence (DNA): TGTGCCAGCAGTAAAATACCGGACTCTGGAAACACCATATATTTT.

This chain connects TRBV5-8 to TRBJ1-2, with D possibly matching TRBD1 (5 bases). V shed 2 bases and J shed 6 bases, with 11 bases lying between them. Per germline, CDR1 SGHTS and CDR2 YDEGEE. The CDR3 is made up of 13 amino acids. In DNA, the CDR3 is TGTGCCAGCAGCTTCCGGGCAGGGAATGGCTACACCTTC. This sequence encodes CASSFRAGNGYTF.

The chain joins TRBV28 to TRBJ2-7; 7 bases are shared with TRBD2. From germline, CDR1 is MDHEN and CDR2 SYDVKM. The J segment lost 3 bases and the V segment lost 6 bases, leaving 8 bases of the junction unmatched. CDR3 size: 14 residues. Written as DNA, the CDR3 is TGTGCCAGCAGCCCTGGGGGGAGGGGCTACGAGCAGTACTTC. This codes for CASSPGGRGYEQYF. Variable domain in full (rest from reference TRBV28 and TRBJ2-7): DVKVTQSSRYLVKRTGEKVFLECVQDMDHENMFWYRQDPGLGLRLIYFSYDVKMKEKGDIPEGYSVSREKKERFSLILESASTNQTSMYLCASSPGGRGYEQYFGPGTRLTVT.

V gene TRBV4-3 combines with J gene TRBJ2-3; 9 bases fit TRBD1. V lost 1 base, J lost 4 bases, and 6 bases stayed unmatched. The CDR3 length is 16 residues. Germline V gene lookup returns CDR1 LGHNA and CDR2 YSLEER. CDR3 sequence reads: CASSQGGQGIADTQYF. In DNA, the CDR3 is TGCGCCAGCAGCCAAGGAGGACAGGGGATCGCAGATACGCAGTATTTT.

This chain joins TRBV4-3 and TRBJ2-3; perhaps TRBD2 as D (6 bases). This CDR3 has 18 residues. V lost 5 bases, J lost 6 bases, and 27 bases lay in between. Per germline, CDR1 LGHNA and CDR2 YSLEER. In DNA, the CDR3 is TGCGCCAGCAGCTCATGGGATCTAGTGCGGGAACTTTGGGATACGCAGTATTTT. This codes for CASSSWDLVRELWDTQYF.

The V and J genes are TRBV29-1 and TRBJ1-5; D may be TRBD1 (5 bases). Germline V gene data show CDR1 as SQVTM and CDR2 as ANQGSEA. CDR3 length: 14 amino acids. V gave up 6 bases and J gave up 3 bases, with 15 bases separating them. DNA of the CDR3: TGCAGCGTCGTGGTCGGGGGTGTCAATCAGCCCCAGCATTTT. Translation: CSVVVGGVNQPQHF.

The chain uses TRBV7-9 and TRBJ1-5, with TRBD1 matching over 7 bases. The CDR3 consists of 15 residues. V was clipped by 4 bases and J by 4 bases; unmatched bases: 7. Germline V gene sequence: CDR1 SEHNR, CDR2 FQNEAQ (reference sequence). The CDR3 sequence: CASSSRDSQNQPQHF. The CDR3 region has the DNA TGTGCCAGCAGCTCCCGGGACAGTCAAAATCAGCCCCAGCATTTT.

CDR3: CASSPRGWEASYEQYF. Here the CDR3 DNA reads TGCGCCAGCAGCCCCCGGGGATGGGAGGCATCCTACGAGCAGTACTTC. The rearrangement uses TRBV5-1 and TRBJ2-7; TRBD2 might be the D (6 bases). Germline CDR1 reads SGHRS; CDR2 reads YFSETQ. The CDR3 has 16 amino acids. Trimming took 4 bases from V and 1 from J, leaving 18 bases between them.

The gene calls are TRBV5-1 and TRBJ1-2, with 7 bases identical to TRBD1. Trimming took 3 bases from V and 0 from J; bases not matched to a gene: 8. The CDR3 sequence is 16 residues long. From germline, CDR1 is SGHRS and CDR2 YFSETQ. The CDR3 reads CASSSSPGQPNYGYTF. For the CDR3, the DNA is TGCGCCAGCAGCTCGTCCCCGGGACAGCCTAACTATGGCTACACCTTC.

The chain combines TRBV6-1 with TRBJ1-1; a possible D gene is TRBD1 (5 bases). V was clipped by 6 bases and J by 4 bases, with 12 bases between them. In germline, CDR1 is MNHNS, CDR2 SASEGT. This CDR3 has 13 residues. This CDR3 reads CASSGDRRTEAFF. The CDR3 DNA reads TGTGCCAGCAGCGGGGACCGACGCACTGAAGCTTTCTTT.

This clone has just a few counts. The chain employs TRBV6-5 and TRBJ2-7; the D gene is possibly TRBD1 (6 bases). Germline loops: CDR1 MNHEY, CDR2 SVGAGI. This CDR3 contains 15 residues. V lost 5 bases and J lost 1, with 15 bases in between. The DNA for the CDR3 is TGTGCCAGCAGTACCCCCCGGACAGCATCCTACGAGCAGTACTTC. Translating gives CASSTPRTASYEQYF.

The CDR3 nucleotides read TGCGCCAGCAGCCATGGTCCGGGACAGGGGGCGGTTGGCTACACCTTC. This gives the protein CASSHGPGQGAVGYTF. The gene calls are TRBV4-3 and TRBJ1-2; TRBD1 matches at 12 bases. The CDR3 is made up of 16 amino acids. Losses at the gene ends were 3 bases for V and 7 bases for J; bases not matched to a gene: 9. Germline CDR1 is LGHNA and CDR2 is YSLEER.

This clone was seen once. The chain has TRBV10-3 and TRBJ1-5; 7 bases match TRBD1. Germline lookup yields CDR1 ENHRY and CDR2 SYGVKD. Trimming at V came to 4 bases and at J to 7 bases, leaving 7 bases not matched to a gene. CDR3 length equals 14 residues. The CDR3 sequence is CAISVEAGGQPQHF. CDR3 coding DNA: TGTGCCATCAGTGTTGAGGCAGGGGGACAGCCCCAGCATTTT.

V is TRBV5-6 and J is TRBJ2-7; TRBD1 agrees at 10 bases. This CDR3 comprises 14 residues. Losses at the gene ends were 4 bases for V and 4 bases for J; bases not matched to a gene: 5. Germline V gene lookup returns CDR1 SGHDT and CDR2 YYEEEE. The CDR3 spells CASSPGTGVYEQYF. The DNA for the CDR3 is TGTGCCAGCAGCCCCGGGACAGGGGTTTACGAGCAGTACTTC.

This chain links TRBV4-1 with TRBJ2-7; D is unclear. The CDR3 extends over 16 amino acids. Germline V gives CDR1 MGHRA, CDR2 YSYEKL. V was trimmed by 0 bases and J by 5 bases, leaving 17 bases between them. CDR3 loop: CASSQDMARSRDEQYF. The CDR3 DNA reads TGCGCCAGCAGCCAAGATATGGCCCGGTCTAGGGACGAGCAGTACTTC.

In its sample, this clone was seen a few times. The V gene is TRBV6-6, the J gene TRBJ1-5; unclear D gene. V gave up 2 bases and J gave up 9 bases, with 8 bases separating them. This CDR3 is built from 12 residues. From germline, CDR1 is MNHNY and CDR2 SVGAGI (reference sequence). Here the CDR3 DNA reads TGTGCCAGCAGTTACCCGAGTGGGCCCCAGCATTTT. Its translation: CASSYPSGPQHF.

Here the CDR3 reads CASSPTSRGLRYNEQFF. CDR3 bases: TGTGCCAGCAGCCCAACCAGCAGGGGCCTACGCTACAATGAGCAGTTCTTC. The rearrangement uses TRBV14 and TRBJ2-1; D is perhaps TRBD1 (6 bases). The germline gives CDR1 SGHDN, CDR2 FVKESK. The length of the CDR3 is 17 residues. V lost 4 bases, J lost 3 bases, and 19 bases lay in between.